This T cell receptor (beta chain) was retrieved from a study of neoadjuvant nivolumab and ipilimumab in lung cancer (dated by TCRdb to the early 2020s). As for the study more broadly: In the NEOSTAR trial, nivolumab was administered intravenously at 3 mg/kg on days 1, 15 and 29, and the combination arm also received ipilimumab 1 mg/kg on day 1 only. The study compared TCR repertoires in pretherapy (baseline) peripheral blood with TCR repertoires in tumors resected at surgery after neoadjuvant immune checkpoint blockade. A total of about 43 patients with operable NSCLC were treated in the trial, with around 23 randomized to nivolumab monotherapy and about 21 randomized to nivolumab plus ipilimumab. The major pathologic response (MPR) rate in the intention-to-treat population in each study arm was designated as the primary trial endpoint. Matched pretherapy and resected tumor pairs were analyzed for seven patients: four treated with nivolumab and three with nivolumab plus ipilimumab. Study-wide conclusions, independent of this receptor: TCR sequencing was performed in a small number of samples. TCR richness and clonality were greater in resected tumors than in tumor-adjacent uninvolved lung, and increases were seen in more dual-therapy-treated tumors. Tumor T-cell richness and clonality rose from pretherapy to surgery in three of three dual-therapy tumors but in only two of four nivolumab-treated tumors. Pretherapy blood TCR richness correlated positively with richness in tumors resected after neoadjuvant therapy (Spearman R ≈ 0.86). No significant correlation was found between TCR clonality and pathologic tumor regression, and only one major-pathologic-response sample was available for the clonality analysis.

The library was made by the immunoSEQ multiplex PCR assay. The original methods were these. Repertoires were summarized in terms of richness and clonality, and significantly expanded and contracted clones between pre- and post-therapy samples were identified. In its TCRdb copy, this immuneACCESS table keeps in-frame sequences only and misses some clones. Where compared with another copy, unresolved V genes explain less than half of these, and the others have no known cause. The V and J calls and clone size come from that table; D and trimming were worked out from the DNA. The sample table records 9,500 to 10,000 clones; over 75% of these occur just once. The ten biggest clones cover around 3.2% of the sample. The V and J ends are trimmed by 4 bases and 0 bases, leaving 13 bases between them. From its cysteine to its phenylalanine, the CDR3 spans 15 amino acids. CDR3 DNA only is kept here, 45 bases in frame from base 1.

Per the publication, the time point label means: pretherapy, before neoadjuvant immune checkpoint inhibitors. Samples came from the phase 2 randomized NEOSTAR trial, which tested neoadjuvant nivolumab or nivolumab plus ipilimumab followed by surgery in operable NSCLC. On this clone itself: Its antigen has not been determined. No base quality values were provided; no much bigger clone lies one nucleotide off.

This TCR derives from an adult with non-small cell lung cancer. This specimen consisted of peripheral blood, obtained before neoadjuvant nivolumab, alone or with ipilimumab. Rearrangement joined TRBV23-1 to TRBJ2-7; a tentative D match to TRBD1 spans 5 bases. TRBV23-1 is labeled an ORF, and its function is uncertain. For the CDR3, the sequence is CASSLPRGLSYEQYF. DNA sequence: TGCGCCAGCAGTCTCCCAAGGGGCCTCTCCTACGAGCAGTACTTC.